Below, 24 T cell receptor beta chains from the same sample are listed, as sequenced in a study of regulatory dendritic cells for organ transplantation. Profiled with immunoSEQ multiplex PCR; TCRdb holds only in-frame clones, not every one. The sample includes 9,500 to 12,000 clones, about nine tenths of them seen just once. These TCRs are of unknown antigen specificity. Allogeneic regulatory or mature dendritic cells were co-cultured for 4 to 6 days with CFSE-labeled sorted T cells at 1:10. The source material was naive CD8+ T cells from blood cultured with dendritic cells. The subset was: CD45RA+ naive T cells. The receptor source for this set is a human donor in good health.

This sequence joins TRBV4-3 and TRBJ1-3, with D unclear. Trimming left V 0 bases short and J 0 bases short, with 9 bases between. Germline values: CDR1 LGHNA, CDR2 YSLEER. The CDR3 loop spans 16 amino acids. The CDR3 here is CASSQDLSSSGNTIYF. The CDR3, as DNA: TGCGCCAGCAGCCAAGATCTCTCTAGCTCTGGAAACACCATATATTTT.

The DNA for the CDR3 is TGTGCCAGCAGCCGGGGGGCAGCGGTCTCCTACGAGCAGTACTTC. This gives the protein CASSRGAAVSYEQYF. The V gene is TRBV7-2, the J gene TRBJ2-7; weak D call: TRBD2 (7 bases). Germline V lookup: CDR1 SGHTA, CDR2 FQGNSA. Trimming pared 5 bases from V and 0 bases from J, leaving 14 bases between. The CDR3 runs to 15 residues.

Regarding this clone: Sequence at one end of the junction differs from germline and may be a read error. This chain connects TRBV19 to TRBJ2-5; D is unclear. The better agreement between TRBJ2-7 and the DNA end casts doubt on the J call. Germline V gene lookup returns CDR1 LNHDA and CDR2 SQIVND (reference sequence). The CDR3 runs to 14 residues. The CDR3: CASSIDLGSNEQYF. In nucleotides, the CDR3 is TGTGCCAGTAGTATAGACCTTGGCTCCAACGAGCAGTACTTC.

The chain employs TRBV4-3 and TRBJ2-5; D remains ambiguous. In germline, CDR1 is LGHNA, CDR2 YSLEER. The CDR3 sequence is 14 residues long. Deletions cut 0 bases from V and 1 base from J, with 6 bases between. The CDR3 DNA is TGCGCCAGCAGCCAAGATCCCAGCCAAGAGACCCAGTACTTC. Amino acids: CASSQDPSQETQYF.

The J gene is TRBJ1-1, the V gene TRBV7-9; D is uncertain. This CDR3 has 14 residues. V lost 4 bases and J 8 bases, leaving 17 bases between the germline ends. Germline lookup yields CDR1 SEHNR and CDR2 FQNEAQ (reference sequence). This CDR3 is CASSSRNNDLEAFF. CDR3 coding DNA: TGTGCCAGCAGCTCAAGGAATAACGACCTAGAAGCTTTCTTT. Variable domain in full (rest from reference TRBV7-9 and TRBJ1-1): DTGVSQNPRHKITKRGQNVTFRCDPISEHNRLYWYRQTLGQGPEFLTYFQNEAQLEKSRLLSDRFSAERPKGSFSTLEIQRTEQGDSAMYLCASSSRNNDLEAFFGQGTRLTVV.

This chain links TRBV27 with TRBJ1-6, with D possibly being TRBD1 (5 bases). This CDR3 contains 13 residues. Between the trimmed V and J ends, which lost 7 bases and 3 bases, there was a span of 7 bases. CDR1 is MNHEY and CDR2 is SMNVEV in the germline V gene (reference sequence). CDR3 sequence: CASTGSYNSPLHF. The DNA for the CDR3 is TGTGCCAGCACAGGGAGCTATAATTCACCCCTCCACTTT.

The chain combines TRBV6-5 with TRBJ1-1; unclear D gene. The CDR3 has 13 amino acids. Trimming took 1 base from V and 9 from J, leaving 12 bases between them. The V gene's germline CDR1 is MNHEY and CDR2 SVGAGI. This CDR3 reads CASSYFGNFQAFF. The CDR3 DNA reads as TGTGCCAGCAGTTACTTTGGGAATTTTCAAGCTTTCTTT.

The chain combines TRBV6-5 with TRBJ1-2; TRBD1 might be the D (5 bases). The V end lost 2 bases, the J end lost 6 bases, and 16 bases lay between the germline ends. CDR3 length: 15 amino acids. CDR1 and CDR2 (germline): MNHEY, SVGAGI. The CDR3 here is CASSYNRVGVDGYTF. The CDR3 DNA sequence: TGTGCCAGCAGTTACAATCGGGTGGGGGTGGATGGCTACACCTTC.

The gene calls are TRBV27 and TRBJ2-2, with 11 bases identical to TRBD2. The CDR3 extends over 16 amino acids. Trimming at V came to 5 bases and at J to 3 bases, leaving 5 bases not matched to a gene. Per the germline V gene, CDR1 is MNHEY and CDR2 is SMNVEV (reference sequence). The CDR3 region has the DNA TGTGCCAGCAGTCTTCCTAGCGGGAGGTACACCGGGGAGCTGTTTTTT. Amino acids: CASSLPSGRYTGELFF.

The chain joins TRBV5-4 to TRBJ2-7, with 8 bases that match TRBD1. After removal of 4 bases from V and 0 bases from J, the junction contained 6 bases not matched to a gene. Germline lookup yields CDR1 SGHNT and CDR2 YYREEE (reference sequence). CDR3 size: 15 residues. This CDR3 reads CASSLDQGASYEQYF. The CDR3 bases are TGTGCCAGCAGCCTCGATCAGGGGGCCTCCTACGAGCAGTACTTC. The variable domain in full, completed from reference TRBV5-4 and TRBJ2-7, reads ETGVTQSPTHLIKTRGQQVTLRCSSQSGHNTVSWYQQALGQGPQFIFQYYREEENGRGNFPPRFSGLQFPNYSSELNVNALELDDSALYLCASSLDQGASYEQYFGPGTRLTVT.

The chain recombines TRBV19 with TRBJ1-2; TRBD1 agrees at 9 bases. Germline assignment: CDR1 LNHDA and CDR2 SQIVND (reference sequence). There are 14 residues in the CDR3. With 4 bases clipped from V and 4 bases from J, the junction kept 4 bases outside the gene matches. This CDR3 is CASSSPGQGYGYTF. In DNA form, the CDR3 reads TGTGCCAGTAGTAGTCCGGGACAGGGCTATGGCTACACCTTC.

This clone was detected only once. The chain combines TRBV29-1 with TRBJ1-2; 8 nucleotides align to TRBD1. Trimming cost V 6 bases and J 8 bases; bases outside gene matches: 8. The germline V gene has CDR1 SQVTM and CDR2 ANQGSEA. This CDR3 spans 12 amino acids. CDR3 nucleotide sequence: TGCAGCGTGGAGGACAGGGATTACGGCTACACCTTC. Encoded protein: CSVEDRDYGYTF.

The V gene is TRBV28, the J gene TRBJ2-2; TRBD1 agrees at 8 bases. The CDR3 is made up of 17 amino acids. Germline V gene lookup returns CDR1 MDHEN and CDR2 SYDVKM. Trimming took 5 bases from V and 6 from J; bases not matched to a gene: 14. The CDR3 sequence is CASSPLRDRTPPGELFF. The CDR3 DNA is TGTGCCAGCAGTCCCCTCCGGGACAGGACACCCCCCGGGGAGCTGTTTTTT.

The chain combines TRBV10-1 with TRBJ2-3; D is unresolved. Deletions cut 8 bases from V and 6 bases from J, with 3 bases between. The CDR3 has 9 residues. CDR1 is WNHNN, CDR2 SYGVQD, per germline (reference sequence). The CDR3 protein is CASLDTQYF. The CDR3, as DNA: TGCGCCAGCCTGGATACGCAGTATTTT.

The chain combines TRBV7-2 with TRBJ2-7, with D uncertain. Germline lookup yields CDR1 SGHTA and CDR2 FQGNSA. The germline V and J ends were trimmed by 1 base and 2 bases, with 12 bases remaining between them. There are 15 residues in the CDR3. The DNA for the CDR3 is TGTGCCAGCAGCTTAGTGCGTTTGAAACCCTACGAGCAGTACTTC. It encodes CASSLVRLKPYEQYF.

The chain uses TRBV2 and TRBJ1-2, with a tentative D call TRBD1 (6 bases). The V gene lost 2 bases and the J gene lost 10 bases, with 26 bases spanning the gap. The length of the CDR3 is 17 residues. Germline lookup yields CDR1 SNHLY and CDR2 FYNNEI. The CDR3: CASSEFMSLSPPGAYTF. CDR3 nucleotide sequence: TGTGCCAGCAGTGAATTCATGAGTTTGAGTCCCCCGGGGGCCTACACCTTC. Filled out from reference TRBV2 and TRBJ1-2, the complete variable domain reads EPEVTQTPSHQVTQMGQEVILRCVPISNHLYFYWYRQILGQKVEFLVSFYNNEISEKSEIFDDQFSVERPDGSNFTLKIRSTKLEDSAMYFCASSEFMSLSPPGAYTFGSGTRLTVV.

This clone has only one observation. The V gene is TRBV9, the J gene TRBJ2-6; D possibly corresponds to TRBD1 (6 bases). Looked up from germline, CDR1 is SGDLS and CDR2 is YYNGEE. Trimming stripped 3 bases from V and 0 bases from J, with 16 bases between. The CDR3 has 18 residues. The CDR3 spells CASSGPGHGRSGANVLTF. Here the CDR3 DNA reads TGTGCCAGCAGCGGGCCGGGACACGGACGCTCTGGGGCCAACGTCCTGACTTTC. The full variable domain, in which reference TRBV9 and TRBJ2-6 provide the parts outside the CDR3, is DSGVTQTPKHLITATGQRVTLRCSPRSGDLSVYWYQQSLDQGLQFLIQYYNGEERAKGNILERFSAQQFPDLHSELNLSSLELGDSALYFCASSGPGHGRSGANVLTFGAGSRLTVL.

V and J are TRBV13 and TRBJ2-1; 7 bases align to TRBD2. J was trimmed by 4 bases and V by 3 bases; bases with no gene match: 6. This CDR3 region has 15 residues. Looked up from germline, CDR1 is PRHDT and CDR2 is FYEKMQ (reference sequence). The CDR3 nucleotides are TGTGCCAGCAGCTTGAGGGGACTATCTTACAATGAGCAGTTCTTC. This translates into CASSLRGLSYNEQFF. Combining the CDR3 with reference TRBV13 and TRBJ2-1 gives the whole variable domain AAGVIQSPRHLIKEKRETATLKCYPIPRHDTVYWYQQGPGQDPQFLISFYEKMQSDKGSIPDRFSAQQFSDYHSELNMSSLELGDSALYFCASSLRGLSYNEQFFGPGTRLTVL.

This chain joins TRBV13 and TRBJ2-3; 10 bases fit TRBD2. Germline V gene sequence: CDR1 PRHDT, CDR2 FYEKMQ (reference sequence). CDR3 size: 16 residues. The ends lost 2 bases at V and 5 bases at J; junction bases unmatched: 7. In nucleotides, the CDR3 is TGTGCCAGCAGCTTACAGCGGGGGGGCCAGGTAGATACGCAGTATTTT. Residues: CASSLQRGGQVDTQYF. The full variable domain, with the rest looked up from reference TRBV13 and TRBJ2-3, is AAGVIQSPRHLIKEKRETATLKCYPIPRHDTVYWYQQGPGQDPQFLISFYEKMQSDKGSIPDRFSAQQFSDYHSELNMSSLELGDSALYFCASSLQRGGQVDTQYFGPGTRLTVL.

The V gene is TRBV14, the J gene TRBJ2-5; D remains ambiguous. The ends were cut back, 3 bases at V and 0 bases at J, with 5 bases in the middle. Looked up from germline, CDR1 is SGHDN and CDR2 is FVKESK. The CDR3 is 13 amino acids. CDR3 coding DNA: TGTGCCAGCAGCCACCAGTACCAAGAGACCCAGTACTTC. The encoded protein is CASSHQYQETQYF.

The chain has TRBV15 and TRBJ2-2; possible D gene TRBD2, 5 bases. V lost 9 bases, J lost 4 bases, and 12 bases lay in between. The CDR3 runs to 13 residues. Germline loops: CDR1 LNHNV, CDR2 YYDKDF (reference sequence). CDR3: CATAEGSTGELFF. The CDR3, as DNA: TGTGCCACGGCTGAAGGGAGCACCGGGGAGCTGTTTTTT.

The V and J genes are TRBV11-2 and TRBJ2-7, with a tentative D call TRBD1 (7 bases). Germline lookup yields CDR1 SGHAT and CDR2 FQNNGV. V lost 1 base to trimming and J lost 1 base, with 14 bases between them. The CDR3 loop spans 16 amino acids. This CDR3 reads CASSLVAGTDSYEQYF. The DNA of the CDR3 is TGTGCCAGCAGCTTAGTCGCGGGGACAGATTCCTACGAGCAGTACTTC.

The chain has TRBV28 and TRBJ2-7, with 7 positions matching TRBD2. Germline V lookup: CDR1 MDHEN, CDR2 SYDVKM. J was trimmed by 4 bases and V by 4 bases; bases with no gene match: 7. CDR3 length: 14 residues. The CDR3 reads CASSSQGEGYEQYF. The CDR3 region has the DNA TGTGCCAGCAGTTCTCAAGGGGAGGGATACGAGCAGTACTTC.

This rearrangement joins TRBV6-6 to TRBJ1-5; the D is unclear. V was pared by 8 bases and J by 0 bases, with 11 bases between. The CDR3 has 14 amino acids. CDR1 and CDR2 (germline): MNHNY, SVGAGI (reference sequence). The CDR3 sequence: CASRGGVSNQPQHF. The DNA of the CDR3 is TGTGCCAGCCGGGGTGGAGTTAGCAATCAGCCCCAGCATTTT.